This paragraph reports one T cell receptor beta chain. Its antigen is currently unknown. The data belong to a study of type 1 regulatory T cells. Overall study context: This in vitro CD4 product, T-allo10, is enriched for Tr1 cells and alloantigen-specific.

The graft donor-derived T-allo10 cells reportedly recognize host alloantigens, are anergic, and suppress alloantigen-specifically. V lost 2 bases, J lost 2 bases, and 6 bases lay in between. Germline V CDR1 and CDR2: SEHNR, FQNEAQ (reference sequence). The CDR3 length is 13 residues. TCRdb re-called the reads through MiXCR, storing one row per CDR3 protein. Of 60,000 to 70,000 distinct CDR3 sequences in the sample, around 63% were seen once. This clonotype originated in a human donor in good health. V is TRBV7-9 and J is TRBJ1-2; D gene ambiguous. The specimen sequenced was cultured T cells, either the whole culture or a sorted T cell fraction (not recorded which). Sample subset: Tr1-enriched cell product generated in vitro against host alloantigens. The CDR3 here is CASSLSQNYGYTF. The CDR3 DNA sequence: TGTGCCAGCAGCTTATCGCAGAACTATGGCTACACCTTC.